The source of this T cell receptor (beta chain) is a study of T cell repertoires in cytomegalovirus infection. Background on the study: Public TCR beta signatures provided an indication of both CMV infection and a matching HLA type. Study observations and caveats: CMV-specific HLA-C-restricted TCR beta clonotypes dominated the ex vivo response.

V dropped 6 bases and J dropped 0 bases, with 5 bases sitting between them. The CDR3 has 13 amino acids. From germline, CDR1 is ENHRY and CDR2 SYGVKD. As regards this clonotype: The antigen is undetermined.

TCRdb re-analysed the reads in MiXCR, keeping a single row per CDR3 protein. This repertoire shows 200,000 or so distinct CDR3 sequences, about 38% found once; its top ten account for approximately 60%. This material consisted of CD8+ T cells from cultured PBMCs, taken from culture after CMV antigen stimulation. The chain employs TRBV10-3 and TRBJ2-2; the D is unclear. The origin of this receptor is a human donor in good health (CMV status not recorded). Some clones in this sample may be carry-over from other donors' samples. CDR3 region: CAIRVTNTGELFF. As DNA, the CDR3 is TGTGCCATCAGAGTGACGAACACCGGGGAGCTGTTTTTT.